Listed here is a single TCR beta chain. Its antigen is undetermined. This record belongs to a study of long-term antiretroviral therapy in people with HIV. The study, taken as a whole, reports: With ART, diversity went up but was still lower than in transplant donor controls.

The assay, immunoSEQ v3.0, was run at survey level. The protocol was immunoSEQ multiplex PCR, while the TCRdb copy is restricted to in-frame clones and leaves out a portion. Of tens of thousands of clones listed, under 85% are singletons. Germline V lookup: CDR1 PRHDT, CDR2 FYEKMQ (reference sequence). Trimming shortened V by 3 bases and J by 1 base, and 3 bases separated the two germline ends. The CDR3 has 12 residues. The specimen comprised unsorted PBMCs, sampled 0.5 years before starting antiretroviral therapy. This clonotype originated in a man aged 35-49 years with HIV. This chain links TRBV13 with TRBJ1-1; D call uncertain. As DNA, the CDR3 is TGTGCCAGCAGCTTTGGGAACACTGAAGCTTTCTTT. This encodes CASSFGNTEAFF.